Each of the 12 T cell receptor beta chains below was sequenced from the same sample in a study of low-dose radiotherapy and immunotherapy resistance in tumors. Primers targeting TRAV and TRBV primed first-strand cDNA, covering alpha and beta chains. The authors amplified TCRs for 20 to 25 PCR cycles with a constant-region primer and a V-primer adapter. MiXCR was run by TCRdb on the reads, yielding one entry per CDR3 protein. The sample shows 16,000 or so distinct CDR3 sequences, 74% of them seen only once. These receptors were obtained from a human donor with advanced metastatic prostate, ovarian, gallbladder or colorectal cancer (not recorded which). This table probably holds off-target reads from a library built for another chain.

V gene TRBV5-5 combines with J gene TRBJ1-2, with D hard to call. Germline lookup yields CDR1 SGHKS and CDR2 YYEKEE (reference sequence). The CDR3 has 14 residues. V was shortened by 5 bases and J by 13 bases, with 24 bases between the two germline ends. This chain's CDR3 is CASSDRTLSFPVTF. The CDR3 nucleotides read TGTGCCAGCAGTGATCGGACGCTGTCCTTTCCGGTCACCTTC.

The rearrangement uses TRBV6-2 or TRBV6-3 and TRBJ1-1, with 11 bases matching TRBD1. The CDR3 consists of 15 residues. Germline-derived CDR1 and CDR2 are MNHEY and SVGEGT. With V trimmed by 5 bases and J by 7 bases, 9 bases remained unmatched. In DNA form, the CDR3 reads TGTGCCAGCAGTAACCCGGGACAGGGGGTCCTTGAAGCTTTCTTT. This translates into CASSNPGQGVLEAFF.

The genes are TRBV6-5 and TRBJ1-6; no clear D gene. The V end was cut by 9 bases, the J end by 11 bases, with 23 bases between. The CDR3 loop spans 15 amino acids. Germline-derived CDR1 and CDR2 are MNHEY and SVGAGI. CDR3 sequence reads: CASLPSRAVEAPLHF. In DNA form, the CDR3 reads TGTGCCAGTCTTCCCTCCCGGGCTGTAGAAGCACCCCTCCACTTT.

This clonotype showed up just once. The chain joins TRBV28 to TRBJ1-1; tentative D call: TRBD1 (6 bases). V lost 6 bases and J lost 1, with 12 bases in between. In germline, CDR1 is MDHEN, CDR2 SYDVKM. The CDR3 covers 14 residues. In DNA, the CDR3 is TGTGCCAGCAGCAGTGGGGGGCCGAACACTGAAGCTTTCTTT. Protein product: CASSSGGPNTEAFF.

The chain employs TRBV4-2 and TRBJ2-1; D uncertain. The ends were cut back, 0 bases at V and 9 bases at J, with 9 bases in the middle. The CDR3 length is 13 residues. Per the germline V gene, CDR1 is LGHNA and CDR2 is YNFKEQ. CDR3 sequence (DNA): TGTGCCAGCAGCCAAGATCTGGTAGGTGAGCAGTTCTTC. Its translation is CASSQDLVGEQFF.

The chain couples TRBV4-3 to TRBJ2-1; 8 nucleotides line up with TRBD2. Germline CDR1 is LGHNA and CDR2 is YSLEER. This CDR3 is built from 16 residues. Losses at the gene ends were 4 bases for V and 3 bases for J; bases not matched to a gene: 8. The chain's CDR3 is CASSRQAGENYNEQFF. The CDR3 DNA reads TGCGCCAGCAGCCGCCAAGCGGGGGAAAACTACAATGAGCAGTTCTTC.

CDR3 region: CASSQVPGSETQYF. The CDR3 nucleotides are TGCGCCAGCAGCCAAGTCCCCGGGAGCGAGACCCAGTACTTC. The chain uses TRBV4-1 and TRBJ2-5, with D tentatively TRBD2 (6 bases). CDR3 length equals 14 residues. V was cut by 1 base and J by 5 bases, with 11 bases left in between. Germline V gene lookup returns CDR1 MGHRA and CDR2 YSYEKL.

The chain links TRBV5-1 to TRBJ1-5, with no clear D. This CDR3 is 13 amino acids long. The germline V gene encodes CDR1 SGHRS and CDR2 YFSETQ. Trimming cost V 0 bases and J 7 bases, with 8 bases left between them. CDR3 amino acids: CASSLVSGQPQHF. The CDR3, as DNA: TGCGCCAGCAGCTTGGTCTCTGGCCAGCCCCAGCATTTT. Full variable domain (remainder filled in from reference TRBV5-1 and TRBJ1-5): KAGVTQTPRYLIKTRGQQVTLSCSPISGHRSVSWYQQTPGQGLQFLFEYFSETQRNKGNFPGRFSGRQFSNSRSEMNVSTLELGDSALYLCASSLVSGQPQHFGDGTRLSIL.

Written as DNA, the CDR3 is TGCGCCAGCAGCCAAGATGTTAGAGATAATTCACCCCTCCACTTT. Encoded protein: CASSQDVRDNSPLHF. V is TRBV4-1 and J is TRBJ1-6; no clear D gene. The germline gives CDR1 MGHRA, CDR2 YSYEKL. V was clipped by 0 bases and J by 5 bases, with 8 bases between them. The length of the CDR3 is 15 residues.

V gene TRBV6-8 combines with J gene TRBJ1-1; TRBD1 is a possible D gene (5 bases). The V gene lost 2 bases and the J gene lost 4 bases, with 14 bases spanning the gap. The CDR3 covers 15 residues. Germline CDR1 and CDR2: MNHGY and SAAAGT. CDR3 residues: CASSYVGRISTEAFF. DNA of the CDR3: TGTGCCAGCAGTTACGTGGGGCGGATTAGCACTGAAGCTTTCTTT.

The V gene is TRBV29-1, the J gene TRBJ2-5; TRBD1 agrees at 7 bases. J lost 4 bases, V lost 8 bases, and 7 bases had no gene match. The CDR3 contains 12 residues. In germline, CDR1 is SQVTM, CDR2 ANQGSEA. The CDR3 coding sequence is TGCAGCACTGTGGGACAGTTAGAGACCCAGTACTTC. Its translation is CSTVGQLETQYF.

The V gene is TRBV5-4, the J gene TRBJ2-5, with D unresolved. CDR3 length equals 12 residues. V lost 4 bases, J lost 5 bases, and 9 bases lay in between. Looked up from germline, CDR1 is SGHNT and CDR2 is YYREEE (reference sequence). The CDR3 here is CASSGYLETQYF. The CDR3 DNA sequence: TGTGCCAGCAGCGGGTATCTTGAGACCCAGTACTTC.